This entry features one T cell receptor beta chain sequence. Its antigen is unknown. Germline CDR1 and CDR2: MNHNY and SVGAGI (reference sequence). Trimming shortened V by 2 bases and J by 9 bases, and 11 bases separated the two germline ends. The CDR3 is 12 amino acids. Making the TCR beta libraries involved quantitative 5'-RACE with molecular barcodes. TCRdb called the 5' RACE reads again in MiXCR, with one record for every CDR3 protein. The sample carries 250,000 to 300,000 distinct CDR3 sequences, around 19% recorded once. The sample is drawn from a study of CD8 T cells in ankylosing spondylitis. Points from the study as a whole: Disease-linked clones were found to be CD8+ and relatively rare in peripheral blood. There was a TCR beta motif, made of eight highly homologous variants, that appeared characteristic of ankylosing spondylitis blood.

The source of this sequence is a male donor with ankylosing spondylitis or in good health (not recorded which). The source material was blood, either unsorted or a sorted T cell fraction (not recorded which). The V and J genes are TRBV6-6 and TRBJ2-7, with D tentatively TRBD1 (5 bases). The CDR3 DNA sequence: TGTGCCAGCAGTTACCAGGGTGTTGGGCAGTACGTC. Encoded protein: CASSYQGVGQYV.